This TCR beta chain was retrieved from a study of blood T cell repertoires in COVID-19. Across the study: Acute-phase and convalescent COVID-19 samples originated in the United States, Italy and Spain.

Trimming removed 8 bases at V and 0 bases at J, with 12 bases between. From germline, CDR1 is MNHEY and CDR2 SVGAGI. The CDR3 totals 14 residues. In the authors' workflow: The authors estimated nucleated cell counts from reference gene primer amplification. The assay was immunoSEQ multiplex PCR, and TCRdb's table has in-frame clones only and misses some. V and J calls and clone size are those listed in that table; D and trimming were worked out from the DNA. The sample yields 71,000 or so clones, about four fifths seen once. The receptor was derived from a man aged 65 to 79 with acute or convalescent COVID-19. The sample comprised peripheral blood. The V and J genes are TRBV6-5 and TRBJ2-3; D unresolved. In nucleotides, the CDR3 is TGTGCCAGCTGTCGGGTCTATAGCACAGATACGCAGTATTTT. Translation gives CASCRVYSTDTQYF.